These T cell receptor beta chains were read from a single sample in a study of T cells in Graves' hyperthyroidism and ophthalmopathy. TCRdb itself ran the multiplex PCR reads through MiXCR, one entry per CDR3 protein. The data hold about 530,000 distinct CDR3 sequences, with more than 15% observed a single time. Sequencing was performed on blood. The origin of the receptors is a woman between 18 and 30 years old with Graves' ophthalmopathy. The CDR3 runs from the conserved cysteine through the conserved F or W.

cdr3_aa: CASSTTVDTHSYEQYF
cdr3_length: 16
v_call: TRBV27
j_call: TRBJ2-7

cdr3_aa: CASSQRGQALSGYTF
cdr3_length: 15
v_call: TRBV19
j_call: TRBJ1-2

cdr3_aa: CASSQAVHEQYF
cdr3_length: 12
v_call: TRBV3-1
j_call: TRBJ2-7

cdr3_aa: CSVTGLDRYEQYF
cdr3_length: 13
v_call: TRBV29-1
j_call: TRBJ2-7

cdr3_aa: CASMKYEQYF
cdr3_length: 10
v_call: TRBV28
j_call: TRBJ2-7

cdr3_aa: CASSRPSGSSYEQYF
cdr3_length: 15
v_call: TRBV19
j_call: TRBJ2-7

cdr3_aa: CSASDRGGEQYF
cdr3_length: 12
v_call: TRBV29-1
j_call: TRBJ2-7

cdr3_aa: CASSLVRGGRNEQFF
cdr3_length: 15
v_call: TRBV5-4
j_call: TRBJ2-1

cdr3_aa: CASSQGAGNYNEQFF
cdr3_length: 15
v_call: TRBV14
j_call: TRBJ2-1

cdr3_aa: CASSLWWTGRNTDTQYF
cdr3_length: 17
v_call: TRBV28
j_call: TRBJ2-3

cdr3_aa: CASSHLPSGSGNEQFF
cdr3_length: 16
v_call: TRBV3-1
j_call: TRBJ2-1

cdr3_aa: CASRGETSGSVGSYNEQFF
cdr3_length: 19
v_call: TRBV6-5
j_call: TRBJ2-1

cdr3_aa: CASSYGQRGSYEQYF
cdr3_length: 15
v_call: TRBV6-2/TRBV6-3
j_call: TRBJ2-7

cdr3_aa: CSARGYPGLAGGGDTQYF
cdr3_length: 18
v_call: TRBV20-1
j_call: TRBJ2-3

cdr3_aa: CASSQTSGSSDEQFF
cdr3_length: 15
v_call: TRBV6-1
j_call: TRBJ2-1

cdr3_aa: CASSRDNEKLFF
cdr3_length: 12
v_call: TRBV12-3/TRBV12-4
j_call: TRBJ1-4

cdr3_aa: CASSVRQTGELFF
cdr3_length: 13
v_call: TRBV9
j_call: TRBJ2-2

cdr3_aa: CASSTTTSGPGAAEQYF
cdr3_length: 17
v_call: TRBV13
j_call: TRBJ2-7

cdr3_aa: CASSPNAGPSYEQYF
cdr3_length: 15
v_call: TRBV18
j_call: TRBJ2-7

cdr3_aa: CSVEGAGFYGYTF
cdr3_length: 13
v_call: TRBV29-1
j_call: TRBJ1-2

cdr3_aa: CASSLGRGGITDTQYF
cdr3_length: 16
v_call: TRBV5-1
j_call: TRBJ2-3

cdr3_aa: CASKPSGINNEQFF
cdr3_length: 14
v_call: TRBV19
j_call: TRBJ2-1

cdr3_aa: CANLPAGSNYGYTF
cdr3_length: 14
v_call: TRBV2
j_call: TRBJ1-2

cdr3_aa: CASSPQGLAEETQYF
cdr3_length: 15
v_call: TRBV7-8
j_call: TRBJ2-5

cdr3_aa: CSVTSGMVYEQYF
cdr3_length: 13
v_call: TRBV20-1
j_call: TRBJ2-7

cdr3_aa: CASSPDRDREETQYF
cdr3_length: 15
v_call: TRBV19
j_call: TRBJ2-5

cdr3_aa: CAIADENTEAFF
cdr3_length: 12
v_call: TRBV10-3
j_call: TRBJ1-1

cdr3_aa: CASTRQGVNSPLHF
cdr3_length: 14
v_call: TRBV6-1
j_call: TRBJ1-6

cdr3_aa: CASSPGTGLNEAFF
cdr3_length: 14
v_call: TRBV7-8
j_call: TRBJ1-1

cdr3_aa: CASSPISHGEKLFF
cdr3_length: 14
v_call: TRBV27
j_call: TRBJ1-4

cdr3_aa: CASSHPGTYGYTF
cdr3_length: 13
v_call: TRBV3-1
j_call: TRBJ1-2

cdr3_aa: CATTYGQNYGYTF
cdr3_length: 13
v_call: TRBV6-1
j_call: TRBJ1-2

cdr3_aa: CASSQDFAGNNEAFF
cdr3_length: 15
v_call: TRBV3-1
j_call: TRBJ1-1

cdr3_aa: CASSLYGINYGYTF
cdr3_length: 14
v_call: TRBV12-3/TRBV12-4
j_call: TRBJ1-2

cdr3_aa: CASSLGLAGGVRSTDTQYF
cdr3_length: 19
v_call: TRBV11-2
j_call: TRBJ2-3

cdr3_aa: CATSRDTSETGVSPLHF
cdr3_length: 17
v_call: TRBV15
j_call: TRBJ1-6

cdr3_aa: CASSFGLAGATDTQYF
cdr3_length: 16
v_call: TRBV12-3/TRBV12-4
j_call: TRBJ2-3

cdr3_aa: CASRMRQGGGNTIYF
cdr3_length: 15
v_call: TRBV10-2
j_call: TRBJ1-3

cdr3_aa: CSASGGQGAVGQYF
cdr3_length: 14
v_call: TRBV20-1
j_call: TRBJ2-7

cdr3_aa: CAWSVMGRSYEQYF
cdr3_length: 14
v_call: TRBV30
j_call: TRBJ2-7

cdr3_aa: CASSEYGLNTEAFF
cdr3_length: 14
v_call: TRBV6-1
j_call: TRBJ1-1

cdr3_aa: CASSLERGEGYEQYF
cdr3_length: 15
v_call: TRBV11-2
j_call: TRBJ2-7